A single sample gave rise to the 15 T cell receptor beta chains below, sequenced in a study of cytomegalovirus exposure and HLA in healthy donors (dated by TCRdb to 2015 to 2018). Receptors were amplified or captured by the immunoSEQ multiplex PCR assay. The source is immuneACCESS, and TCRdb retained only in-frame sequences with V and J called. Part of the clones is not carried over; for the studies checked, unresolved V genes explain less than half of this, and the remainder is unexplained. Present in this sample are 150,000 to 180,000 clones, about 82% of which were seen just once. Less than 2.5% of the sample belongs to the ten largest clones. The material sequenced was PBMCs. These receptors originate from a human donor in good health.

The chain is built from TRBV6-1 and TRBJ1-3, with 7 bases fitting TRBD1. This CDR3 comprises 15 residues. J gave up 2 bases and V 6 bases, and 7 bases lay outside the gene matches. Germline V gene lookup returns CDR1 MNHNS and CDR2 SASEGT. CDR3 sequence (DNA): TGTGCCAGCAGGGTTGACAGGGCGACTGGAAACACCATATATTTT. Translation gives CASRVDRATGNTIYF.

This clone is medium-sized (0.01 to 0.1%) by share. The CDR3 region has the DNA TGCAGCGTTGACTCTAGCGGGGGGTACAATGAGCAGTTCTTC. The encoded protein is CSVDSSGGYNEQFF. The V gene is TRBV29-1, the J gene TRBJ2-1, with TRBD2 identical over 11 bases. The germline V gene encodes CDR1 SQVTM and CDR2 ANQGSEA. There are 14 residues in the CDR3. V lost 3 bases, J lost 4 bases, and 2 bases stayed unmatched.

The chain carries TRBV5-4 and TRBJ2-1, with 7 bases fitting TRBD1. V lost 4 bases to trimming and J lost 11 bases; unmatched junction nucleotides: 12. Per the germline V gene, CDR1 is SGHNT and CDR2 is YYREEE (reference sequence). The CDR3 has 14 amino acids. Here the CDR3 reads CASSAGTETMKQFF. In DNA, the CDR3 is TGTGCCAGCAGCGCCGGGACAGAAACAATGAAGCAGTTCTTC.

V and J are TRBV15 and TRBJ1-4, with D maybe TRBD1 (6 bases). The V gene's germline CDR1 is LNHNV and CDR2 YYDKDF (reference sequence). This CDR3 spans 15 amino acids. V was cut by 1 base and J by 3 bases, with 9 bases left in between. CDR3 sequence (DNA): TGTGCCACCAGCAGAGGAGGGGGATCTAATGAAAAACTGTTTTTT. This translates into CATSRGGGSNEKLFF.

J is TRBJ1-2 and V is TRBV7-9; 8 bases line up with TRBD1. The CDR3 is 15 residues long. With V trimmed by 2 bases and J by 2 bases, 4 bases remained unmatched. In germline, CDR1 is SEHNR, CDR2 FQNEAQ (reference sequence). The CDR3 DNA reads TGTGCCAGCAGCTTACAGGGGGCGCAAAACTATGGCTACACCTTC. The encoded protein is CASSLQGAQNYGYTF.

This clone was detected a few times. The J gene is TRBJ2-7, the V gene TRBV18, with D possibly being TRBD2 (6 bases). Trimming stripped 5 bases from V and 6 bases from J, with 14 bases between. Germline CDR1 is KGHSH and CDR2 is LQKENI. The CDR3 runs to 13 residues. The CDR3 DNA follows: TGTGCCAGCTCATCGTTGGAGGGTGGCGAGCAGTACTTC. This translates into CASSSLEGGEQYF.

There are many counts of this clone. This chain connects TRBV5-4 to TRBJ1-2; the D is unclear. Between the trimmed V and J ends, which lost 4 bases and 7 bases, there was a span of 17 bases. The CDR3 totals 14 residues. The germline V gene encodes CDR1 SGHNT and CDR2 YYREEE (reference sequence). CDR3 sequence reads: CASSPGVASGGYTF. In nucleotides, the CDR3 is TGTGCCAGCAGCCCGGGAGTCGCCTCCGGTGGCTACACCTTC.

The CDR3: CASSLDPKDTAQYF. The CDR3 nucleotides are TGCGCCAGCAGCTTGGATCCCAAAGATACAGCCCAGTACTTC. This sequence joins TRBV5-1 and TRBJ2-5; D is uncertain. CDR3 length: 14 amino acids. CDR1 SGHRS and CDR2 YFSETQ come from the germline V gene. Between the trimmed V and J ends, which lost 0 bases and 9 bases, there was a span of 15 bases.

This rearrangement joins TRBV19 to TRBJ1-2, with TRBD1 matching 7 bases. The CDR3 is made up of 13 amino acids. The V gene end was trimmed by 6 bases and the J gene end by 6 bases; junction bases not matched to a gene: 7. Germline V lookup: CDR1 LNHDA, CDR2 SQIVND (reference sequence). The DNA of the CDR3 is TGTGCCAGTAGGACAGGGACGTCTGATGGCTACACCTTC. It translates to CASRTGTSDGYTF.

The chain combines TRBV4-3 with TRBJ1-6; tentative D call: TRBD1 (6 bases). This CDR3 has 16 residues. Trimming cost V 3 bases and J 1 base, with 10 bases left between them. Per germline, CDR1 LGHNA and CDR2 YSLEER. CDR3 nucleotides: TGCGCCAGCAGCCAGACCCAGGGGTCCTATAATTCACCCCTCCACTTT. Amino acids: CASSQTQGSYNSPLHF.

This clone is a singleton in its sample. This sequence joins TRBV6-5 and TRBJ1-1; no firm D call. V was shortened by 6 bases and J by 1 base, with 9 bases between the two germline ends. Germline V gives CDR1 MNHEY, CDR2 SVGAGI. This CDR3 has 13 residues. Here the CDR3 reads CASRRKENTEAFF. CDR3 bases: TGTGCCAGCAGGAGAAAAGAGAACACTGAAGCTTTCTTT.

This clone has more than one count but fewer than ten. The chain links TRBV10-3 to TRBJ2-1, with D possibly TRBD2 on 6 matching bases. With 5 bases removed from V and 8 bases from J, the gap between germline ends came to 16 bases. The CDR3 totals 14 residues. The germline V gene has CDR1 ENHRY and CDR2 SYGVKD. CDR3 amino acids: CAISQGSGGDEQFF. The CDR3 DNA reads as TGTGCCATCAGTCAAGGGTCCGGAGGGGATGAGCAGTTCTTC.

The count of this clone is one. The V gene is TRBV2, the J gene TRBJ2-1; weak D call: TRBD2 (6 bases). The CDR3 spans 13 residues. V shed 8 bases and J shed 8 bases, with 16 bases lying between them. CDR1 and CDR2 (germline): SNHLY, FYNNEI. DNA of the CDR3: TGTGCCAGCGGAGGGGCGGGCCAGGATGAGCAGTTCTTC. Its protein product is CASGGAGQDEQFF.

The chain recombines TRBV4-1 with TRBJ1-5; TRBD1 agrees at 9 bases. Germline V gene sequence: CDR1 MGHRA, CDR2 YSYEKL. CDR3 length: 16 residues. The V segment lost 1 base and the J segment 6 bases; nucleotides outside the gene matches: 7. As DNA, the CDR3 is TGCGCCAGCAGCCAAGCTGGGACAGGGCTGACTCAGCCCCAGCATTTT. The encoded protein is CASSQAGTGLTQPQHF.

V and J are TRBV4-1 and TRBJ1-6; possibly TRBD1 for D (6 bases). This CDR3 has 16 residues. Per germline, CDR1 MGHRA and CDR2 YSYEKL. The germline V and J ends were trimmed by 1 base and 7 bases, with 14 bases remaining between them. CDR3 amino acids: CASSQARDKRNSPLHF. Here the CDR3 DNA reads TGCGCCAGCAGCCAAGCCCGGGACAAAAGGAATTCACCCCTCCACTTT.